Presented here are 10 T cell receptor beta chains from one specimen sequenced in a study of blood T cell repertoires in COVID-19. Libraries were prepared by immunoSEQ multiplex PCR; TCRdb keeps only in-frame clonotypes and omits some of them. In the table there are 400,000 to 450,000 clones, about 90% of which are singletons. The sample comprised PBMCs or T cells enriched from blood (not recorded which). These receptors all come from a man younger than 35 who had recovered from COVID-19.

The V and J genes are TRBV5-4 and TRBJ2-1; 10 positions agree with TRBD2. CDR1 is SGHNT and CDR2 is YYREEE in the germline V gene (reference sequence). This CDR3 contains 17 residues. With V trimmed by 4 bases and J by 5 bases, 12 bases remained unmatched. This CDR3 is CASSRANLAGANNEQFF. CDR3 sequence (DNA): TGTGCCAGCAGCCGAGCCAATCTAGCGGGGGCCAACAATGAGCAGTTCTTC.

The rearrangement uses TRBV9 and TRBJ1-3; no reliable D call. Germline V gene data show CDR1 as SGDLS and CDR2 as YYNGEE. Trimming left V 3 bases short and J 0 bases short, with 10 bases between. This CDR3 contains 15 residues. The CDR3 nucleotides are TGTGCCAGCAGCGCTACGGGAGTCTCTGGAAACACCATATATTTT. Translating gives CASSATGVSGNTIYF.

This chain uses TRBV28 with TRBJ1-1, with a possible D match to TRBD1 (6 bases). The germline V gene has CDR1 MDHEN and CDR2 SYDVKM. This CDR3 region has 12 residues. Deletions cut 4 bases from V and 11 bases from J, with 14 bases between. In nucleotides, the CDR3 is TGTGCCAGCAGTTGGCAGGGGAAGGGGGCTTTCTTT. Translated, it gives CASSWQGKGAFF.

This clone was recorded only once. This chain connects TRBV28 to TRBJ2-3; D is uncertain. This CDR3 comprises 13 residues. The V and J ends lost 5 bases and 7 bases respectively, with 13 bases between them. Looked up from germline, CDR1 is MDHEN and CDR2 is SYDVKM. In nucleotides, the CDR3 is TGTGCCAGCAGTCCCCCGGGTTACAATACGCAGTATTTT. Translation gives CASSPPGYNTQYF.

The chain combines TRBV5-4 with TRBJ2-3; possible D gene TRBD2, 5 bases. V was cut by 4 bases and J by 6 bases, with 12 bases left in between. From germline, CDR1 is SGHNT and CDR2 YYREEE (reference sequence). This CDR3 is built from 13 residues. The CDR3 sequence: CASSRRTGDTQYF. DNA of the CDR3: TGTGCCAGCAGCCGGCGCACGGGGGATACGCAGTATTTT.

The CDR3 here is CASSQDPIQPQHF. CDR3 in DNA: TGTGCCAGCAGCCAAGATCCAATTCAGCCCCAGCATTTT. This rearrangement joins TRBV3-1 (or the pseudogene TRBV3-2) to TRBJ1-5; D remains ambiguous. The V gene's germline CDR1 is LGHDT and CDR2 YNNKEL (reference sequence). The CDR3 spans 13 residues. V lost 0 bases and J lost 6, with 6 bases in between.

Notes on this clone: This sample includes further DNA sequences coding for the same CDR3. This sequence joins TRBV5-1 and TRBJ2-1; D not certain. CDR3 length: 11 residues. Germline V CDR1 and CDR2: SGHRS, YFSETQ. Trimming stripped 2 bases from V and 10 bases from J, with 7 bases between. CDR3 in amino acids: CASSLSGEQFF. In nucleotides, the CDR3 is TGCGCCAGCAGCTTATCCGGGGAGCAGTTCTTC. The full variable domain, rest sourced from reference TRBV5-1 and TRBJ2-1, is KAGVTQTPRYLIKTRGQQVTLSCSPISGHRSVSWYQQTPGQGLQFLFEYFSETQRNKGNFPGRFSGRQFSNSRSEMNVSTLELGDSALYLCASSLSGEQFFGPGTRLTVL.

V usage is TRBV12-5 and J usage is TRBJ1-6, with D maybe TRBD1 (6 bases). V was shortened by 6 bases and J by 9 bases, with 9 bases between the two germline ends. Looked up from germline, CDR1 is LGHNT and CDR2 is FRNRAP. This CDR3 is 12 amino acids long. The CDR3 is CASGTGISPLHF. The CDR3 DNA reads TGTGCTAGTGGCACAGGGATTTCACCCCTCCACTTT.

The chain employs TRBV5-4 and TRBJ1-1; weak D call: TRBD1 (5 bases). Germline-derived CDR1 and CDR2 are SGHNT and YYREEE (reference sequence). The CDR3 contains 14 residues. V lost 4 bases to trimming and J lost 4 bases, with 14 bases between them. The CDR3 bases are TGTGCCAGCAGCCCGGACACGGTGGGCACTGAAGCTTTCTTT. This codes for CASSPDTVGTEAFF.

The gene calls are TRBV7-8 and TRBJ1-2; no definite D call. V gave up 1 base and J gave up 8 bases, with 14 bases separating them. Germline CDR1 and CDR2: SGHVS and FQNEAQ. The length of the CDR3 is 14 residues. CDR3 coding DNA: TGTGCCAGCAGCTTAGACCTTGTGACTGAGGGCTACACCTTC. This sequence encodes CASSLDLVTEGYTF.